This entry lists 27 T cell receptor beta chains sequenced from one sample in a study of patients and donors after allogeneic stem cell transplantation. A single record per CDR3 protein comes from TCRdb applying MiXCR to the RT-PCR reads. The table records 50,000 to 60,000 distinct CDR3 sequences, roughly 15% of them present only once. The sequenced sample consisted of blood, either unsorted or a sorted T cell fraction (not recorded which). The source is a human donor who was either an allogeneic HSCT recipient or a stem cell or donor lymphocyte infusion donor (not recorded which). It is not recorded whose cells these are; they may come from a transplant donor.

Details on this clonotype: The germline gene is not matched at one end of the junction; a read error may be the cause. The CDR3 DNA reads as TGTGCCAGCAGCTTTACACAGGACCGACAAGACTTC. It encodes CASSFTQDRQDF. The rearrangement uses TRBV7-9 and TRBJ2-7, with a possible D match to TRBD1 (5 bases). The CDR3 runs 12 residues. CDR1 and CDR2 (germline): SEHNR, FQNEAQ (reference sequence).

This clonotype was counted many times. This chain uses TRBV6-5 with TRBJ1-2; 9 nucleotides align to TRBD1. Germline trimming cut 6 bases from V and 0 bases from J; bases unmatched to any gene: 14. Germline lookup yields CDR1 MNHEY and CDR2 SVGAGI. There are 18 residues in the CDR3. The CDR3 spells CASRSYRDRARPNYGYTF. The CDR3 DNA is TGTGCCAGCAGGAGCTACCGGGACAGGGCCCGACCTAACTATGGCTACACCTTC.

This clonotype came up many times. The rearrangement uses TRBV20-1 and TRBJ1-5; 8 bases line up with TRBD1. This CDR3 comprises 17 residues. The germline CDR1 and CDR2 sequences are DFQATT and SNEGSKA (reference sequence). After removal of 5 bases from V and 0 bases from J, the junction contained 12 bases not matched to a gene. The CDR3 DNA reads TGCAGTGCTCCAGGGGGCGCCGAATCAAATAGCAATCAGCCCCAGCATTTT. This codes for CSAPGGAESNSNQPQHF.

The V gene is TRBV12-3 or TRBV12-4, the J gene TRBJ1-6, with D possibly matching TRBD1 (6 bases). The CDR3 loop spans 17 amino acids. Trimming removed 6 bases at V and 9 bases at J, with 24 bases between. The CDR3 loop reads CASSGPGDAVGVSPLHF. CDR3 bases: TGTGCCAGCAGCGGCCCAGGGGATGCGGTGGGGGTTTCACCCCTCCACTTT.

The chain links TRBV10-1 to TRBJ2-5, with D perhaps matching TRBD1 (5 bases). The V gene lost 3 bases and the J gene lost 2 bases, with 7 bases spanning the gap. Germline CDR1 WNHNN, CDR2 SYGVQD (reference sequence). The CDR3 loop spans 13 amino acids. In DNA form, the CDR3 reads TGCGCCAGCAGTGAAGGGGAACAAGAGACCCAGTACTTC. This sequence encodes CASSEGEQETQYF.

This clonotype was seen many times. The V call is TRBV20-1, the J call TRBJ2-7; the match to TRBD1 covers 12 bases. Per the germline V gene, CDR1 is DFQATT and CDR2 is SNEGSKA (reference sequence). V lost 5 bases and J lost 7; bases outside the gene matches: 6. The CDR3 has 13 amino acids. CDR3: CSAGGQGAGEQYF. The CDR3 bases are TGCAGTGCTGGGGGACAGGGGGCAGGTGAGCAGTACTTC.

The chain couples TRBV6-5 to TRBJ2-1, with D uncertain. The ends were cut back, 0 bases at V and 0 bases at J, with 9 bases in the middle. CDR1 and CDR2 (germline): MNHEY, SVGAGI. The CDR3 consists of 16 residues. The CDR3 spells CASSYSLPLSYNEQFF. Here the CDR3 DNA reads TGTGCCAGCAGTTACTCCCTGCCCCTCTCCTACAATGAGCAGTTCTTC.

The V gene is TRBV28, the J gene TRBJ2-2, with 9 bases identical to TRBD2. This CDR3 comprises 17 residues. J was trimmed by 6 bases and V by 5 bases; bases with no gene match: 13. Germline V gene lookup returns CDR1 MDHEN and CDR2 SYDVKM. The CDR3 sequence: CASSLRIAGEGAGELFF. As DNA, the CDR3 is TGTGCCAGCAGTCTCAGGATAGCGGGAGAAGGCGCCGGGGAGCTGTTTTTT.

Only a few counts were recorded for this clonotype. The J gene is TRBJ2-7, the V gene TRBV5-6, with 15 bases aligning to TRBD2. V lost 0 bases to trimming and J lost 5 bases; unmatched junction nucleotides: 3. Germline V gives CDR1 SGHDT, CDR2 YYEEEE. The CDR3 covers 16 residues. The CDR3: CASSLAGTSGRNEQYF. As DNA, the CDR3 is TGTGCCAGCAGCTTGGCCGGGACTAGCGGGAGGAACGAGCAGTACTTC. The full variable domain, its missing parts supplied by reference TRBV5-6 and TRBJ2-7, is DAGVTQSPTHLIKTRGQQVTLRCSPKSGHDTVSWYQQALGQGPQFIFQYYEEEERQRGNFPDRFSGHQFPNYSSELNVNALLLGDSALYLCASSLAGTSGRNEQYFGPGTRLTVT.

This clonotype has just a few counts. This chain connects TRBV7-6 to TRBJ2-7; the D gene is possibly TRBD2 (5 bases). The CDR3 consists of 13 residues. V was clipped by 5 bases and J by 4 bases, with 12 bases between them. CDR1 and CDR2 from the germline V gene are SGHVS and FNYEAQ. The CDR3 region has the DNA TGTGCCAGCAGCCCAACCCCGGGGTACGAGCAGTACTTC. Encoded protein: CASSPTPGYEQYF.

This clonotype has just a few counts. The V and J genes are TRBV5-1 and TRBJ2-7; TRBD2 matches at 7 bases. V lost 0 bases and J lost 2; bases outside the gene matches: 8. The CDR3 runs 16 residues. The germline V gene encodes CDR1 SGHRS and CDR2 YFSETQ. The CDR3 is CASSLAPSGGAYEQYF. In nucleotides, the CDR3 is TGCGCCAGCAGCTTGGCCCCTAGCGGAGGCGCCTACGAGCAGTACTTC.

The V call is TRBV12-3 or TRBV12-4, the J call TRBJ2-2, with D perhaps TRBD2 (5 bases). The CDR3 runs 15 residues. V lost 6 bases, J lost 7 bases, and 18 bases lay in between. CDR3 sequence reads: CASSPGLTEGGELFF. The DNA of the CDR3 is TGTGCCAGCAGCCCTGGGCTCACCGAGGGCGGGGAGCTGTTTTTT.

This clonotype was observed many times. The chain links TRBV12-3 or TRBV12-4 to TRBJ2-1; TRBD1 matches 7 bases. V dropped 5 bases and J dropped 0; count of bases not matched to a gene: 4. This CDR3 has 15 residues. The CDR3, as DNA: TGTGCCAGCAGTATACGACAGGGCTCCTACAATGAGCAGTTCTTC. This codes for CASSIRQGSYNEQFF.

This clonotype was seen a handful of times. The rearrangement joins TRBV12-3 or TRBV12-4 to TRBJ2-1; 7 nucleotides line up with TRBD2. This CDR3 comprises 14 residues. V lost 5 bases, J lost 9 bases, and 10 bases stayed unmatched. The chain's CDR3 is CASSPLLWGGEQFF. The CDR3 DNA follows: TGTGCCAGCAGTCCTCTTCTATGGGGGGGTGAGCAGTTCTTC.

The chain couples TRBV6-5 to TRBJ1-1; 11 bases match TRBD1. Germline CDR1 reads MNHEY; CDR2 reads SVGAGI. CDR3 length equals 15 residues. V was pared by 3 bases and J by 1 base, with 1 base of the junction left unmatched. The CDR3 is CASSYGTGGNTEAFF. For the CDR3, the DNA is TGTGCCAGCAGTTATGGGACAGGGGGGAACACTGAAGCTTTCTTT.

In its sample, this clonotype was seen a few times. CDR3 sequence: CASKLGWEQYF. The CDR3 DNA follows: TGTGCCAGCAAGCTCGGCTGGGAGCAGTACTTC. The genes are TRBV12-3 or TRBV12-4 and TRBJ2-7; no reliable D call. This CDR3 region has 11 residues. V lost 7 bases and J 7 bases, leaving 11 bases between the germline ends.

This clonotype has at least ten counts. The J gene is TRBJ1-2, the V gene TRBV24-1, with D unclear. The CDR3 is 12 amino acids. Deletions cut 0 bases from V and 7 bases from J, with 5 bases between. Germline CDR1 reads KGHDR; CDR2 reads SFDVKD. This chain's CDR3 is CATSDLAGGYTF. The CDR3 coding sequence is TGTGCCACCAGTGATTTGGCAGGTGGCTACACCTTC.

This clonotype was recorded a few times. V usage is TRBV7-9 and J usage is TRBJ2-7; either TRBD1 or TRBD2 may supply D (5 bases each). The V gene's germline CDR1 is SEHNR and CDR2 FQNEAQ (reference sequence). This CDR3 has 14 residues. The germline V and J ends were trimmed by 1 base and 6 bases, with 13 bases remaining between them. CDR3 in amino acids: CASSLDGAGSEQYF. As DNA, the CDR3 is TGTGCCAGCAGCTTAGACGGGGCAGGTAGCGAGCAGTACTTC.

This clonotype was recorded a few times. V gene TRBV6-4 combines with J gene TRBJ2-3; D gene uncertain. The CDR3 covers 14 residues. Germline assignment: CDR1 MRHNA and CDR2 SNTAGT. Trimming pared 0 bases from V and 3 bases from J, leaving 7 bases between. CDR3 in amino acids: CASSDSWMTDTQYF. CDR3 DNA: TGTGCCAGCAGTGACTCGTGGATGACAGATACGCAGTATTTT.

This clonotype came up many times. This chain joins TRBV5-1 and TRBJ1-2, with a tentative D call TRBD1 (6 bases). Germline-derived CDR1 and CDR2 are SGHRS and YFSETQ. Trimming left V 1 base short and J 1 base short, with 14 bases between. The CDR3 runs to 16 residues. Here the CDR3 reads CASSLSPGRGNYGYTF. The CDR3 DNA sequence: TGCGCCAGCAGCTTGTCTCCAGGCAGGGGTAACTATGGCTACACCTTC.

This clonotype has a count of ten or more. This chain joins TRBV29-1 and TRBJ2-3, with D maybe TRBD2 (6 bases). Germline V lookup: CDR1 SQVTM, CDR2 ANQGSEA. This CDR3 comprises 13 residues. The ends were cut back, 4 bases at V and 8 bases at J, with 16 bases in the middle. The CDR3 DNA sequence: TGCAGCGTTGTCGGGCGGGACGAGGGTACGCAGTATTTT. Its translation: CSVVGRDEGTQYF.

The gene calls are TRBV6-5 and TRBJ2-7; unclear D gene. Trimming left V 0 bases short and J 2 bases short, with 11 bases between. The germline V gene encodes CDR1 MNHEY and CDR2 SVGAGI. The CDR3 loop spans 15 amino acids. CDR3 coding DNA: TGTGCCAGCAGTTACTCGTCCGGCCCCACCTACGAGCAGTACTTC. This sequence encodes CASSYSSGPTYEQYF.

The chain carries TRBV29-1 and TRBJ2-1; TRBD2 might be the D (5 bases). Trimming shortened V by 3 bases and J by 0 bases, and 12 bases separated the two germline ends. CDR3 length: 15 residues. Germline V gives CDR1 SQVTM, CDR2 ANQGSEA. CDR3 amino acids: CSVEERSSSYNEQFF. CDR3 in DNA: TGCAGCGTTGAGGAGCGGAGTAGCTCCTACAATGAGCAGTTCTTC.

This clonotype was observed a handful of times. The rearrangement links TRBV29-1 to TRBJ2-7; D is undetermined. CDR3 length: 14 residues. The V gene's germline CDR1 is SQVTM and CDR2 ANQGSEA. Trimming cost V 7 bases and J 0 bases, with 16 bases left between them. CDR3 amino acids: CSATDRNSSYEQYF. CDR3 sequence (DNA): TGCAGCGCTACCGACCGGAACAGCTCCTACGAGCAGTACTTC.

This clonotype was found many times. The chain joins TRBV7-6 to TRBJ1-1; D gene unclear. CDR3 size: 14 residues. Trimming pared 5 bases from V and 8 bases from J, leaving 18 bases between. The germline CDR1 and CDR2 sequences are SGHVS and FNYEAQ. The CDR3 loop is CASSPILDPWEAFF. The CDR3 DNA sequence: TGTGCCAGCAGCCCGATACTTGACCCCTGGGAAGCTTTCTTT.

This clonotype was detected only a few times. The rearrangement joins TRBV27 to TRBJ2-7; TRBD2 is a possible D gene (5 bases). The germline V and J ends were trimmed by 3 bases and 3 bases, with 9 bases remaining between them. The germline CDR1 and CDR2 sequences are MNHEY and SMNVEV (reference sequence). The CDR3 spans 13 residues. CDR3 sequence reads: CASSFSGVYEQYF. As DNA, the CDR3 is TGTGCCAGCAGTTTTTCCGGGGTCTACGAGCAGTACTTC.

The V gene is TRBV7-6, the J gene TRBJ2-1, with a tentative D call TRBD1 (7 bases). The ends were cut back, 5 bases at V and 3 bases at J, with 23 bases in the middle. The CDR3 has 18 residues. Germline lookup yields CDR1 SGHVS and CDR2 FNYEAQ. The CDR3 DNA reads as TGTGCCAGCAGCCGGGACAGAGATAGCGGAACCTACTACAATGAGCAGTTCTTC. Its protein product is CASSRDRDSGTYYNEQFF.